This T cell receptor beta chain comes out of a study of identical twins (dated by TCRdb to about 2016). The study in broad terms: TCR alpha and beta repertoires from monozygotic twins, unrelated adults of various ages and cord blood were deep-sequenced to test whether fetal clonotypes persist. To rule out contamination, replicate twin experiments were performed at different times with different library preparation protocols.

All donors were healthy Caucasians. The library came from 5' RACE. Sequenced on an Illumina HiSeq 2000. Template switching introduced a universal primer binding site; the final cDNA contained a unique molecular identifier, enabling accurate counting of TCR cDNA molecules. Specific primers in the conserved constant-segment region were used to synthesize first-strand cDNA for the TCR alpha and beta chains. Each cDNA library was double barcoded, with a SMART-Mk sample barcode plus Illumina barcodes, to control for contamination. Two successive PCR steps introduced TruSeq adapter sequences along with Illumina sample barcodes. The TCR alpha and beta cDNA libraries were sequenced on the Illumina HiSeq platform using custom primers. In the authors' own workflow: Unique molecular identifiers were extracted from raw reads with MiGEC, and CDR3 positions were determined with MiXCR. Recombination models were inferred per individual with the repgenHMM and IGoR tools using an EM algorithm. The tcR package in R was used for shared clonotype analysis, with sharing normalized by the product of cloneset sizes. To study raw recombination without the effects of thymic and clonal selection, out-of-frame nonproductive sequences were analyzed. The public reads were reprocessed in TCRdb via fastp at Q25 and MiXCR, keeping in-frame beta chains. Rows with a matching CDR3 protein are joined into one entry that keeps the most common DNA and genes. These V and J calls are TCRdb output, not the study's own analysis. In this sample the table shows roughly 1,500,000 distinct CDR3 sequences, 25% to 35% of which occur a single time. In total, the top ten clones hold approximately 0.25% of the sample.

General conclusions and limits of the study: Fewer insertions were carried by abundant cord blood beta clonotypes, a similar but weaker trend appeared in young adult naive repertoires, and no such trend appeared in memory repertoires. Conclusions relied on cross-sectional statistical analysis, since the same donors could not be followed over many years. Invariant T cells such as MAIT and iNKT could partly confound zero-insertion analyses, though diverse VJ usage argued against this for most clonotypes. Recombination models systematically underestimated out-of-frame TCR alpha sharing in monozygotic twins but agreed with sharing between unrelated individuals. Excess twin sharing in beta out-of-frame sequences was weaker because fewer shared sequences lowered the signal-to-noise ratio. Compared with coincidental sharing between unrelated individuals, an excess of low generation-probability sequences was observed among out-of-frame TCR alpha sequences shared between twins.

To note about this clonotype: The antigen it recognizes is unknown. Base-call qualities are not available, and no considerably larger clone is one nucleotide away.

Sequencing was done on a sample of cord blood. The receptor was derived from a newborn girl in good health.

The CDR3 protein sequence reads: CSVTHQAATNEKLFF. Read as DNA, the sequence is TGCAGCGTTACTCATCAGGCGGCAACTAATGAAAAACTGTTTTTT. The rearrangement joined TRBV29-1 to TRBJ1-4, with no D gene named confidently. From a lookup of the germline V gene, CDR1 and CDR2 are SQVTM and ANQGSEA. The CDR3 holds 15 amino acids from the cysteine to the phenylalanine. The retained sequence is limited to the CDR3, 45 bases, with the frame set at the first base. The V and J ends are trimmed by 5 bases and 0 bases, leaving 13 bases between them.